This T cell receptor (beta chain) was obtained from a study of multiple sclerosis patients with progressive multifocal leukoencephalopathy. Libraries were prepared by immunoSEQ multiplex PCR; TCRdb keeps only in-frame clonotypes and omits some of them. The sample lists fewer than 40,000 clones; roughly 87% were seen once. Noted time point: time of PML onset. PML in natalizumab-treated patients developed after between about 15 and 56 months of natalizumab therapy. The V gene lost 9 bases and the J gene lost 3 bases, with 12 bases spanning the gap. The germline V gene has CDR1 LNHDA and CDR2 SQIVND (reference sequence). This CDR3 contains 13 residues.

The sample in question was PBMCs, obtained from a patient treated with natalizumab. The V and J genes are TRBV19 and TRBJ1-5; D remains unclear. The sequence was collected from a human donor with progressive multifocal leukoencephalopathy. The CDR3 spells CASADRTNQPQHF. The CDR3, as DNA: TGTGCCAGCGCGGATCGAACCAATCAGCCCCAGCATTTT.